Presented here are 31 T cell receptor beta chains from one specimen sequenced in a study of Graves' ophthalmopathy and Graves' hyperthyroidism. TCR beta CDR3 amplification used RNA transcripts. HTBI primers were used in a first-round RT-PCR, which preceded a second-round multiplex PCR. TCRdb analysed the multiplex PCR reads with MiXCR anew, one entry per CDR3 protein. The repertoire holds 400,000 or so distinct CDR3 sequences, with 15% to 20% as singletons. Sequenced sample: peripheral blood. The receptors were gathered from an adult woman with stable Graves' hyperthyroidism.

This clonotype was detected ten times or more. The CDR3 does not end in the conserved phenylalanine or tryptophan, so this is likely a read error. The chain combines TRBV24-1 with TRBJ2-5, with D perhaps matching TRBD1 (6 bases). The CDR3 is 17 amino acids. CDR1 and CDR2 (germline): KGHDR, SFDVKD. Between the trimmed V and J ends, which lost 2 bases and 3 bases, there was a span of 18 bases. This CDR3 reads CATSDSAVGQVKETQYS. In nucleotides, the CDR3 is TGTGCCACCAGTGATTCTGCCGTGGGACAAGTTAAAGAGACCCAGTACTCC.

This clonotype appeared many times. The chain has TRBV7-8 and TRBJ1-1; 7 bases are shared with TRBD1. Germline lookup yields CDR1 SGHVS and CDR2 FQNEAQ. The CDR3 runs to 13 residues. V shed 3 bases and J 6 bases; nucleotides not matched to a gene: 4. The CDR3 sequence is CASSLQGVAEAFF. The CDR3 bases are TGTGCCAGCAGCTTGCAGGGGGTGGCTGAAGCTTTCTTT. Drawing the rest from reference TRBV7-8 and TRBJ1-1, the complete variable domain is GAGVSQSPRYKVAKRGQDVALRCDPISGHVSLFWYQQALGQGPEFLTYFQNEAQLDKSGLPSDRFFAERPEGSVSTLKIQRTQQEDSAVYLCASSLQGVAEAFFGQGTRLTVV.

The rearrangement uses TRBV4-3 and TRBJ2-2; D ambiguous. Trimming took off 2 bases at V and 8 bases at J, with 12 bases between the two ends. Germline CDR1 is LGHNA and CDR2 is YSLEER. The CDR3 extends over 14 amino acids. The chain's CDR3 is CASSQYETMGELFF. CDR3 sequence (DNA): TGCGCCAGCAGCCAATATGAAACAATGGGGGAGCTGTTTTTT.

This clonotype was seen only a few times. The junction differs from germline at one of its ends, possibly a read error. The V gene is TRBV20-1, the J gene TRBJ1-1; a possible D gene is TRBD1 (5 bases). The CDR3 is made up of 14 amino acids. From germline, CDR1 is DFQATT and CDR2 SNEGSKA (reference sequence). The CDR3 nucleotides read TGCAGTACTAGTGGGGGGATGGGGTACACTGAAGCTTTCTTT. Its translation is CSTSGGMGYTEAFF.

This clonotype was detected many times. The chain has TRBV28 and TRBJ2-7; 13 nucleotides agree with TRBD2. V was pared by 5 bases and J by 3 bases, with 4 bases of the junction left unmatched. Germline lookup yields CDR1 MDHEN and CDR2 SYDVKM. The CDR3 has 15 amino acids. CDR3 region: CASSTSGRAGYEQYF. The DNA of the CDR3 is TGTGCCAGCAGTACTAGCGGGAGGGCCGGCTACGAGCAGTACTTC.

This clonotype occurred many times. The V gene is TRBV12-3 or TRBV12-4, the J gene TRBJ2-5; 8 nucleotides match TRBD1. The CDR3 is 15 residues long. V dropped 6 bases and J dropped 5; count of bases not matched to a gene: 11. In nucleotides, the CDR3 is TGTGCCAGCAGCCCTGGACAGGGCTGGGGGGAGACCCAGTACTTC. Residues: CASSPGQGWGETQYF.

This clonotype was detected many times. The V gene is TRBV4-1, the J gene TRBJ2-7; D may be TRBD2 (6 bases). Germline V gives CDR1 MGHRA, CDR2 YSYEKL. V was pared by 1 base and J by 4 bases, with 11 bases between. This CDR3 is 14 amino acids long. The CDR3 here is CASSQGDSGYEQYF. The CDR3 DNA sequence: TGCGCCAGCAGCCAAGGTGATAGCGGATACGAGCAGTACTTC.

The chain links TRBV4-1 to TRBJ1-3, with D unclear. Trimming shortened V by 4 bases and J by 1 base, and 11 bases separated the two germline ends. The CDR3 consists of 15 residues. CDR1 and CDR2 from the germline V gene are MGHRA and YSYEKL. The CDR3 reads CASSPPLGSGNTIYF. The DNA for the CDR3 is TGCGCCAGCAGCCCCCCATTGGGGTCTGGAAACACCATATATTTT.

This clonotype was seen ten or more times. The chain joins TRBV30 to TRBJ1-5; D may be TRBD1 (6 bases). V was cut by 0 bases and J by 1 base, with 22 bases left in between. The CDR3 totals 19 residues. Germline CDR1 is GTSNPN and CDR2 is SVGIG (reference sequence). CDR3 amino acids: CAWSVHRIVGTKSNQPQHF. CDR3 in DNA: TGTGCCTGGAGTGTACATCGGATTGTCGGGACAAAGAGCAATCAGCCCCAGCATTTT. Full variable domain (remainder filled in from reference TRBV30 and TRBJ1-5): SQTIHQWPATLVQPVGSPLSLECTVEGTSNPNLYWYRQAAGRGLQLLFYSVGIGQISSEVPQNLSASRPQDRQFILSSKKLLLSDSGFYLCAWSVHRIVGTKSNQPQHFGDGTRLSIL.

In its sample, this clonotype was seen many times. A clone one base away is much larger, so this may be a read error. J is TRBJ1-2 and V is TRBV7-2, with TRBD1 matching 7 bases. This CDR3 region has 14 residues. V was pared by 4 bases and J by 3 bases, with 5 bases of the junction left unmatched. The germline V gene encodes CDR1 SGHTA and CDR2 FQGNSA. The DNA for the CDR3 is TGTGCCAGCAGCTCCGGGACAGAACACTATGGCTACACCTTC. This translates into CASSSGTEHYGYTF. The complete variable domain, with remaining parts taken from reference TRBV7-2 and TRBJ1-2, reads GAGVSQSPSNKVTEKGKDVELRCDPISGHTALYWYRQSLGQGLEFLIYFQGNSAPDKSGLPSDRFSAERTGGSVSTLTIQRTQQEDSAVYLCASSSGTEHYGYTFGSGTRLTVV.

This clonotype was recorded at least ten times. As DNA, the CDR3 is TGCAGTGCTAGTCGACAGGGGGAGCAGTACTTC. It yields the protein CSASRQGEQYF. The V and J genes are TRBV20-1 and TRBJ2-7; TRBD1 matches at 8 bases. The trim removed 3 bases at V and 7 bases at J, leaving 2 bases unmatched. The CDR3 has 11 amino acids. Germline CDR1 is DFQATT and CDR2 is SNEGSKA (reference sequence).

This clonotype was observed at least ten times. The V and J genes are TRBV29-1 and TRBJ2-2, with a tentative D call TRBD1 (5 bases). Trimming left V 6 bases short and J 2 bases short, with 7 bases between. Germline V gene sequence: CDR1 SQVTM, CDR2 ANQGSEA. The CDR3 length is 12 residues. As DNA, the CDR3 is TGCAGCGTAGGACACAACACCGGGGAGCTGTTTTTT. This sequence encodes CSVGHNTGELFF.

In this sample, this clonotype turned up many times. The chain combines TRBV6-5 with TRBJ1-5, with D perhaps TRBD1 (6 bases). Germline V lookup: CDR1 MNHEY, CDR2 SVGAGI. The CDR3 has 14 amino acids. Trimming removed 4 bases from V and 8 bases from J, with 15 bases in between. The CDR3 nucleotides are TGTGCCAGCAGTTCCCCTACAGGGTTGGAGCCCCAGCATTTT. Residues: CASSSPTGLEPQHF.

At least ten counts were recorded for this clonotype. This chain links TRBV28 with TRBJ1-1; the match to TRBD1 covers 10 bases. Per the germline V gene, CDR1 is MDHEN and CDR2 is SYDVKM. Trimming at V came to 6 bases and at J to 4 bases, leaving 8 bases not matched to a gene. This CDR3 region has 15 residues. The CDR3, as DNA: TGTGCCAGCAGACCTACGGGACAGGGGCCCACTGAAGCTTTCTTT. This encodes CASRPTGQGPTEAFF.

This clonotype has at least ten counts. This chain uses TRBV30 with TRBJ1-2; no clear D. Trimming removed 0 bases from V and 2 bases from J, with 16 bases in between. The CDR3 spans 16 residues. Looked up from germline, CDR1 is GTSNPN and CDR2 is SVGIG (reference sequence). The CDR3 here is CAWSVPTQVPNYGYTF. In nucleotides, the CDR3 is TGTGCCTGGAGTGTCCCCACCCAGGTACCGAACTATGGCTACACCTTC.

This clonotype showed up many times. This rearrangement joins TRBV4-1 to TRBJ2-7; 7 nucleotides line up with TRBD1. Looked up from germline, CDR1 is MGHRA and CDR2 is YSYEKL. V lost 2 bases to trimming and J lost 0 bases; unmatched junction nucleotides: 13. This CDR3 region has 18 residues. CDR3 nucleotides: TGCGCCAGCAGCCAACTGCCCCGGACAGGCGGAAGCTCCTACGAGCAGTACTTC. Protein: CASSQLPRTGGSSYEQYF.

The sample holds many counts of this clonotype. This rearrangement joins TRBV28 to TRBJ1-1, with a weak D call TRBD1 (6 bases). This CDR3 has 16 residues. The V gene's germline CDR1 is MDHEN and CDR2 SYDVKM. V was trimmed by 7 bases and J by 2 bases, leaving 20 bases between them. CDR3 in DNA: TGTGCCAGCACCAAAATCCGGGACATCCAAAACACTGAAGCTTTCTTT. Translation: CASTKIRDIQNTEAFF.

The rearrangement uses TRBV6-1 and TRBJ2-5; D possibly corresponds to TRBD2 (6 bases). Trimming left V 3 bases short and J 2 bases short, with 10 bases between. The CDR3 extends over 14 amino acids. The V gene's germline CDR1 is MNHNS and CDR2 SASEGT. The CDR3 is CASSEAGRQETQYF. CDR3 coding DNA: TGTGCCAGCAGTGAGGCGGGGAGGCAAGAGACCCAGTACTTC.

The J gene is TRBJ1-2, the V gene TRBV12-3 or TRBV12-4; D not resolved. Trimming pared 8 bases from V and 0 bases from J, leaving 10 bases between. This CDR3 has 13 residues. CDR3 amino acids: CASGNTPNYGYTF. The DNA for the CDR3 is TGTGCCAGCGGGAATACACCTAACTATGGCTACACCTTC.

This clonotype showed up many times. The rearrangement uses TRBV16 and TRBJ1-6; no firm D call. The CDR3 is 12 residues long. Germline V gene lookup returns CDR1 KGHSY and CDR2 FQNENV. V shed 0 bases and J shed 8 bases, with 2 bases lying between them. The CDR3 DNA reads TGTGCCAGCAGCCAATCTGATTCACCCCTCCACTTT. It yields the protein CASSQSDSPLHF.

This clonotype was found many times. CDR3 loop: CSAGDSDQPQHF. The CDR3, as DNA: TGCAGTGCTGGGGACAGCGATCAGCCCCAGCATTTT. The chain uses TRBV20-1 and TRBJ1-5, with 7 nucleotides matching TRBD1. The trim removed 5 bases at V and 5 bases at J, leaving 3 bases unmatched. The germline V gene has CDR1 DFQATT and CDR2 SNEGSKA (reference sequence). CDR3 size: 12 residues.

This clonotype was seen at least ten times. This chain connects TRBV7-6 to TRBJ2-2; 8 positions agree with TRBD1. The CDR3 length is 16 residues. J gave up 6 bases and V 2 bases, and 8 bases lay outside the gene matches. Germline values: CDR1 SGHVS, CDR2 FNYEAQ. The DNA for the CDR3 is TGTGCCAGCAGCTTACTTGGGACAGGCTCACCCGGGGAGCTGTTTTTT. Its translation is CASSLLGTGSPGELFF. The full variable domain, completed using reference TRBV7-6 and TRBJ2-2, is GAGVSQSPRYKVTKRGQDVALRCDPISGHVSLYWYRQALGQGPEFLTYFNYEAQQDKSGLPNDRFSAERPEGSISTLTIQRTEQRDSAMYRCASSLLGTGSPGELFFGEGSRLTVL.

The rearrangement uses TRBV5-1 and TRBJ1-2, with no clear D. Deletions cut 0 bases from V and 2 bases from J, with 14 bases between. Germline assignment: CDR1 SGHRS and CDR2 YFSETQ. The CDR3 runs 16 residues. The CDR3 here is CASSLDWASRNYGYTF. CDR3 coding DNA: TGCGCCAGCAGCTTGGATTGGGCCAGTCGAAACTATGGCTACACCTTC.

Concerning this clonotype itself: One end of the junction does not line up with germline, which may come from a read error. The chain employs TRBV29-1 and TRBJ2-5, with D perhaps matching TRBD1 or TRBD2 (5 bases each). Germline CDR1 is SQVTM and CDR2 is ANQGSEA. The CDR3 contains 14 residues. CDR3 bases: TGCAGCGTTGCCTACCGGGGCCACCAGGAGACCCAGTACTTC. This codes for CSVAYRGHQETQYF.

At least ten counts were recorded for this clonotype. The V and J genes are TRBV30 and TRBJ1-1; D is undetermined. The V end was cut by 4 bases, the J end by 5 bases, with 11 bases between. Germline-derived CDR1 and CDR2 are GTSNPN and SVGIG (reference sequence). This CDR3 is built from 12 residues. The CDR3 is CAWMEGGTEAFF. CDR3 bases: TGTGCCTGGATGGAGGGTGGTACTGAAGCTTTCTTT.

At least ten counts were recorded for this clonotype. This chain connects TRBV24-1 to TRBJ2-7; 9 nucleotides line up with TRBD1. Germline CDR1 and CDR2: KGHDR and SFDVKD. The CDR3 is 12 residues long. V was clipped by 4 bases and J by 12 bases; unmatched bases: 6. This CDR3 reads CATSEMTGGLYF. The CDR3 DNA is TGTGCCACCAGTGAAATGACAGGGGGATTGTACTTC.

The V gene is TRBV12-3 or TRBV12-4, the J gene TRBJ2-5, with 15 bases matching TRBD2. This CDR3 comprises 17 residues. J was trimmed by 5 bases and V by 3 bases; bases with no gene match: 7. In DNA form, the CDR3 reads TGTGCCAGCAGTTTTTGGACTAGCGGGAGGGTCCTGGAGACCCAGTACTTC. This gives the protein CASSFWTSGRVLETQYF.

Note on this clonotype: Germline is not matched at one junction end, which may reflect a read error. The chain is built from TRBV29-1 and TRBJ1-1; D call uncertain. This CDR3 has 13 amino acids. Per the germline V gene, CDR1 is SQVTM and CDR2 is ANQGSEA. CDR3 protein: CSVIGELNTDAFF. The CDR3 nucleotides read TGCAGCGTAATTGGAGAGTTGAACACTGATGCTTTCTTT. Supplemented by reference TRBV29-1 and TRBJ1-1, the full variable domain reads SAVISQKPSRDICQRGTSLTIQCQVDSQVTMMFWYRQQPGQSLTLIATANQGSEATYESGFVIDKFPISRPNLTFSTLTVSNMSPEDSSIYLCSVIGELNTDAFFGQGTRLTVV.

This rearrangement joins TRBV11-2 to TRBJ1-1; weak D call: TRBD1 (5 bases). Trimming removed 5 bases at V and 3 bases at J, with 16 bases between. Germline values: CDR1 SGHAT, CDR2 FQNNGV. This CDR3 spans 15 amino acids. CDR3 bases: TGTGCCAGCAGCGCTTCCGGGACCCGGGACACTGAAGCTTTCTTT. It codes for CASSASGTRDTEAFF.

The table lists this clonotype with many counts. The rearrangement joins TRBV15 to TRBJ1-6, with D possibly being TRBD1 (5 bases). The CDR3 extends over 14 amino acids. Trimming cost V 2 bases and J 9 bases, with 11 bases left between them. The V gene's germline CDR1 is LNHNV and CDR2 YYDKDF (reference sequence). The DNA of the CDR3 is TGTGCCACCAGCAGACAGGGCATGAGTTCACCCCTCCACTTT. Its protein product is CATSRQGMSSPLHF.

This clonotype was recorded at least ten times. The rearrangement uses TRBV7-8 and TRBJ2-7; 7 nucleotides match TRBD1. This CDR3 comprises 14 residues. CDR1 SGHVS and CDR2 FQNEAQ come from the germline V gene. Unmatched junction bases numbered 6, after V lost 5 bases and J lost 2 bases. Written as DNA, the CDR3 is TGTGCCAGCAGCGACCGGGACAGAGCCTACGAGCAGTACTTC. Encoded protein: CASSDRDRAYEQYF.